This entry lists 18 T cell receptor beta chains sequenced from one sample in a study of blood T cell repertoires in COVID-19. The repertoire was sequenced with immunoSEQ multiplex PCR; TCRdb's copy has only in-frame clones and lacks some. The sample yields under 250,000 clones, around 90% seen once. Sequencing was performed on peripheral blood. Receptors originate from a man between 60 and 75 years old who had recovered from COVID-19.

The chain uses TRBV19 and TRBJ1-5; D is uncertain. CDR3 size: 14 residues. Germline CDR1 and CDR2: LNHDA and SQIVND (reference sequence). Between the trimmed V and J ends, which lost 5 bases and 2 bases, there was a span of 10 bases. The CDR3: CASSFYQGNQPQHF. CDR3 nucleotide sequence: TGTGCCAGTAGTTTTTACCAGGGCAATCAGCCCCAGCATTTT.

This clone was seen only once. CDR3 sequence reads: CASRDLAGAYNEQFF. DNA of the CDR3: TGTGCCAGTAGGGACCTAGCGGGGGCCTACAATGAGCAGTTCTTC. The chain uses TRBV19 and TRBJ2-1; 10 nucleotides match TRBD2. Per germline, CDR1 LNHDA and CDR2 SQIVND (reference sequence). The CDR3 runs to 15 residues. V shed 6 bases and J 2 bases; nucleotides not matched to a gene: 4.

The rearrangement joins TRBV3-1 (or the pseudogene TRBV3-2) to TRBJ2-3; 8 nucleotides line up with TRBD2. Germline assignment: CDR1 LGHDT and CDR2 YNNKEL (reference sequence). This CDR3 is built from 14 residues. V was clipped by 2 bases and J by 8 bases; unmatched bases: 6. Written as DNA, the CDR3 is TGTGCCAGCAGCCAAAGCGGGGGAGGCGGTACGCAGTATTTT. The encoded protein is CASSQSGGGGTQYF.

J is TRBJ2-7 and V is TRBV19; D gene unclear. The V gene's germline CDR1 is LNHDA and CDR2 SQIVND (reference sequence). CDR3 length equals 16 residues. V was clipped by 3 bases and J by 5 bases, with 20 bases between them. The CDR3 loop reads CASSISYGDALHEQYF. The CDR3 nucleotides are TGTGCCAGTAGTATTTCGTATGGAGATGCCCTTCACGAGCAGTACTTC.

The J gene is TRBJ2-1, the V gene TRBV28, with D uncertain. The CDR3 extends over 16 amino acids. Germline CDR1 reads MDHEN; CDR2 reads SYDVKM. Trimming left V 5 bases short and J 1 base short, with 15 bases between. The CDR3 reads CASSPRSLRSYNEQFF. The CDR3 nucleotides read TGTGCCAGCAGTCCCCGATCCCTGCGATCCTACAATGAGCAGTTCTTC.

The table lists this clone with a count of one. The V and J genes are TRBV5-1 and TRBJ1-4, with 7 bases lining up with TRBD1. This CDR3 is built from 16 residues. V lost 3 bases, J lost 3 bases, and 8 bases stayed unmatched. Germline loops: CDR1 SGHRS, CDR2 YFSETQ. CDR3 nucleotide sequence: TGCGCCAGCAGCTCAAATCCGGGACAGCCTAATGAAAAACTGTTTTTT. This translates into CASSSNPGQPNEKLFF.

The CDR3 is CASTSKERPNTGELFF. The CDR3, as DNA: TGTGCCAGCACGTCGAAGGAGAGGCCGAACACCGGGGAGCTGTTTTTT. This chain uses TRBV27 with TRBJ2-2; no definite D call. This CDR3 contains 16 residues. Trimming cost V 7 bases and J 0 bases, with 15 bases left between them. Germline assignment: CDR1 MNHEY and CDR2 SMNVEV (reference sequence).

The chain uses TRBV30 and TRBJ2-7, with TRBD1 matching 10 bases. This CDR3 has 13 amino acids. Unmatched junction bases numbered 6, after V lost 3 bases and J lost 7 bases. Germline V lookup: CDR1 GTSNPN, CDR2 SVGIG (reference sequence). For the CDR3, the DNA is TGTGCCTGGAGGCGACAGGGGGCTTATGAGCAGTACTTC. Translating gives CAWRRQGAYEQYF.

This clone appeared once. The chain has TRBV7-8 and TRBJ1-1; 10 bases agree with TRBD1. Germline V gives CDR1 SGHVS, CDR2 FQNEAQ. With 5 bases clipped from V and 1 base from J, the junction kept 4 bases outside the gene matches. This CDR3 has 15 amino acids. The CDR3 sequence: CASSLGDRGNTEAFF. Here the CDR3 DNA reads TGTGCCAGCAGCCTTGGGGACAGGGGGAACACTGAAGCTTTCTTT.

The chain employs TRBV24-1 and TRBJ2-7; TRBD2 is a possible D gene (7 bases). CDR3 length: 14 residues. V dropped 6 bases and J dropped 6 bases, with 17 bases sitting between them. Germline values: CDR1 KGHDR, CDR2 SFDVKD. CDR3 loop: CATSKGGGPREQYF. The CDR3 nucleotides are TGTGCCACCAGTAAAGGCGGGGGCCCCCGCGAGCAGTACTTC.

This chain joins TRBV2 and TRBJ2-2; 10 bases match TRBD2. Germline trimming cut 7 bases from V and 1 base from J; bases unmatched to any gene: 3. The CDR3 has 15 residues. Looked up from germline, CDR1 is SNHLY and CDR2 is FYNNEI. CDR3 sequence: CASTLAGQNTGELFF. CDR3 DNA: TGTGCCAGCACACTAGCGGGGCAGAACACCGGGGAGCTGTTTTTT.

The rearrangement joins TRBV5-5 to TRBJ2-7; 7 bases align to TRBD1. This CDR3 comprises 15 residues. V shed 0 bases and J 4 bases; nucleotides not matched to a gene: 7. CDR1 is SGHKS, CDR2 YYEKEE, per germline (reference sequence). As DNA, the CDR3 is TGTGCCAGCAGCTTGGGGGTCAGGGGGTCGTACGAGCAGTACTTC. It translates to CASSLGVRGSYEQYF.

The rearrangement links TRBV15 to TRBJ2-1; the match to TRBD2 covers 10 bases. The length of the CDR3 is 13 residues. The germline V gene encodes CDR1 LNHNV and CDR2 YYDKDF (reference sequence). Trimming cost V 8 bases and J 4 bases; bases outside gene matches: 2. Written as DNA, the CDR3 is TGTGCCACCGCACTAGCGGGGTACAATGAGCAGTTCTTC. Amino acid sequence: CATALAGYNEQFF.

The chain carries TRBV7-8 and TRBJ2-3; TRBD2 matches at 7 bases. Germline values: CDR1 SGHVS, CDR2 FQNEAQ. This CDR3 spans 14 amino acids. V lost 5 bases, J lost 7 bases, and 9 bases stayed unmatched. Here the CDR3 reads CASSLGRERHTQYF. DNA for the CDR3: TGTGCCAGCAGCCTTGGGAGGGAGCGGCATACGCAGTATTTT. The whole variable domain, remainder taken from reference TRBV7-8 and TRBJ2-3, is GAGVSQSPRYKVAKRGQDVALRCDPISGHVSLFWYQQALGQGPEFLTYFQNEAQLDKSGLPSDRFFAERPEGSVSTLKIQRTQQEDSAVYLCASSLGRERHTQYFGPGTRLTVL.

The rearrangement joins TRBV5-1 to TRBJ2-3, with 8 bases that match TRBD2. This CDR3 is 16 amino acids long. Germline values: CDR1 SGHRS, CDR2 YFSETQ. V was clipped by 4 bases and J by 2 bases; unmatched bases: 9. The CDR3 DNA sequence: TGCGCCAGCAGCCCCTCGGGGGGGGCTGCCACAGATACGCAGTATTTT. The encoded protein is CASSPSGGAATDTQYF.

The chain combines TRBV6-6 with TRBJ1-4; the match to TRBD1 covers 9 bases. Unmatched junction bases numbered 7, after V lost 5 bases and J lost 0 bases. This CDR3 spans 17 amino acids. Looked up from germline, CDR1 is MNHNY and CDR2 is SVGAGI (reference sequence). CDR3 region: CASSHGQGSPTNEKLFF. CDR3 nucleotide sequence: TGTGCCAGCAGTCACGGACAGGGGTCCCCAACTAATGAAAAACTGTTTTTT.

The V gene is TRBV6-2 or TRBV6-3, the J gene TRBJ2-1; 12 bases fit TRBD2. CDR3 length: 17 amino acids. CDR1 and CDR2 from the germline V gene are MNHEY and SVGEGT. The trim removed 0 bases at V and 3 bases at J, leaving 3 bases unmatched. CDR3 coding DNA: TGTGCCAGCAGTTACTCCCGACTAGCGGGAGTCTACAATGAGCAGTTCTTC. Translating it yields CASSYSRLAGVYNEQFF.

CDR3: CASSRGQENTEAFF. The CDR3 DNA follows: TGCGCCAGCAGTCGAGGGCAGGAGAACACTGAAGCTTTCTTT. V and J are TRBV4-1 and TRBJ1-1; D gene uncertain. V lost 6 bases and J lost 1, with 12 bases in between. Germline CDR1 and CDR2: MGHRA and YSYEKL. The CDR3 is made up of 14 amino acids.